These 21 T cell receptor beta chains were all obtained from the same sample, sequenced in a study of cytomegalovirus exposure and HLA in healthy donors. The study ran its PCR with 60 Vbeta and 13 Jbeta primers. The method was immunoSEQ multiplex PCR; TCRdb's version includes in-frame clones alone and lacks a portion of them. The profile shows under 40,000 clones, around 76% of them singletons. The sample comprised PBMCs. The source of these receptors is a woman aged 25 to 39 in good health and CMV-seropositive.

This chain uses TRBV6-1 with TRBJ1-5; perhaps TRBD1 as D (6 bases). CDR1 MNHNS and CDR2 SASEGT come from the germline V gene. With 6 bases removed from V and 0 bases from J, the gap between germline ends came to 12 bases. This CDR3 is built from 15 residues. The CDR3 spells CASRQGTFSNQPQHF. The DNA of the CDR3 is TGTGCCAGCAGACAGGGAACTTTTAGCAATCAGCCCCAGCATTTT.

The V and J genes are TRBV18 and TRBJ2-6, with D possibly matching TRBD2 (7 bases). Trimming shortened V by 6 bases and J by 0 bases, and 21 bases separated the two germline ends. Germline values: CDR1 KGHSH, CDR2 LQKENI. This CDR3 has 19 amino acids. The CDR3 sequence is CASSLSPVGGASGANVLTF. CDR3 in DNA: TGTGCCAGCTCCCTTTCGCCTGTAGGGGGGGCCTCTGGGGCCAACGTCCTGACTTTC.

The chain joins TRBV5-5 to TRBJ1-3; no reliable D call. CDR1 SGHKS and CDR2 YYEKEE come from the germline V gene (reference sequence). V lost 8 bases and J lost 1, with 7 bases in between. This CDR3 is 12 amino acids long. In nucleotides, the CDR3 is TGTGCCAGTCGACAATCTGGAAACACCATATATTTT. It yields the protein CASRQSGNTIYF.

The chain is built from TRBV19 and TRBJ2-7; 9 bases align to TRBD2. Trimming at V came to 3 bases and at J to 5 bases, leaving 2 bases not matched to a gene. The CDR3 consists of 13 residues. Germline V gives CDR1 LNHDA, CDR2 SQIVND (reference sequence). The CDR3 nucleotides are TGTGCCAGTAGTATGGGACTAGCCGACGAGCAGTACTTC. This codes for CASSMGLADEQYF. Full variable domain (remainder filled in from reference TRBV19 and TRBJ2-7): DGGITQSPKYLFRKEGQNVTLSCEQNLNHDAMYWYRQDPGQGLRLIYYSQIVNDFQKGDIAEGYSVSREKKESFPLTVTSAQKNPTAFYLCASSMGLADEQYFGPGTRLTVT.

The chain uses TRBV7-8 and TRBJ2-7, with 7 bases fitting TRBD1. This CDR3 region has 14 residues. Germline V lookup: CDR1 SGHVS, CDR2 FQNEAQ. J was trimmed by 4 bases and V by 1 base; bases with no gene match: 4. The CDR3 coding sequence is TGTGCCAGCAGCTTAGGGACAGGCCCTTACGAGCAGTACTTC. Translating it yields CASSLGTGPYEQYF.

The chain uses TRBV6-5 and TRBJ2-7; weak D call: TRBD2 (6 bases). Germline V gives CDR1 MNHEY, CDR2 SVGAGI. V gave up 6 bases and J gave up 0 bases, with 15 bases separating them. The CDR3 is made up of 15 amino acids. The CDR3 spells CASRTRPGASYEQYF. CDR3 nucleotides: TGTGCCAGCAGGACTAGACCGGGAGCCTCCTACGAGCAGTACTTC.

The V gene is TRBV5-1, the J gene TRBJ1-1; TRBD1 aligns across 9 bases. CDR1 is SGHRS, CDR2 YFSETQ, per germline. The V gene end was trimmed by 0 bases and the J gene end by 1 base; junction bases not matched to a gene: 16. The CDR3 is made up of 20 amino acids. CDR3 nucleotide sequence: TGCGCCAGCAGCTTGGGAAGGGACAGGGCCCTGAGCTATAGGAACACTGAAGCTTTCTTT. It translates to CASSLGRDRALSYRNTEAFF. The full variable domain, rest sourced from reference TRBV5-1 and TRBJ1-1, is KAGVTQTPRYLIKTRGQQVTLSCSPISGHRSVSWYQQTPGQGLQFLFEYFSETQRNKGNFPGRFSGRQFSNSRSEMNVSTLELGDSALYLCASSLGRDRALSYRNTEAFFGQGTRLTVV.

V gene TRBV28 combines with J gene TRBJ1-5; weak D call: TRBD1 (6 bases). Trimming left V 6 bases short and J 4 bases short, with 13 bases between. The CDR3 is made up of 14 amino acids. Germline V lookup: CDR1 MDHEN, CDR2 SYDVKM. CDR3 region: CASRSQGPNQPQHF. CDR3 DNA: TGTGCCAGCAGATCGCAGGGGCCTAATCAGCCCCAGCATTTT.

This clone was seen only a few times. In nucleotides, the CDR3 is TGTGCCAGCAGCTCCTTTGCTAGCGGGAGAATAAGTTACCAAGAGACCCAGTACTTC. It is translated as CASSSFASGRISYQETQYF. The chain joins TRBV7-9 to TRBJ2-5; 10 bases are shared with TRBD2. V was clipped by 4 bases and J by 0 bases; unmatched bases: 14. CDR3 size: 19 residues. Germline V gene data show CDR1 as SEHNR and CDR2 as FQNEAQ (reference sequence).

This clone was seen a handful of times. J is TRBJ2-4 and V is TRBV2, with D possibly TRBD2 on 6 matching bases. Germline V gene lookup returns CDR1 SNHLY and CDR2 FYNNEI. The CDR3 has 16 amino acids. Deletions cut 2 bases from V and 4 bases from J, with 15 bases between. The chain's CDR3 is CASSEWGTYQKNIQYF. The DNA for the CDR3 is TGTGCCAGCAGTGAATGGGGGACTTACCAGAAAAACATTCAGTACTTC.

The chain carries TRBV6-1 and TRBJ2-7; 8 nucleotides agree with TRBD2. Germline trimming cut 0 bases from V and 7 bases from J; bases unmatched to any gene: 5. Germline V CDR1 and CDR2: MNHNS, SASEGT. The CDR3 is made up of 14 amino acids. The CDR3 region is CASSEAGRVGEQYF. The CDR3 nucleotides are TGTGCCAGCAGTGAAGCCGGGAGGGTGGGAGAGCAGTACTTC.

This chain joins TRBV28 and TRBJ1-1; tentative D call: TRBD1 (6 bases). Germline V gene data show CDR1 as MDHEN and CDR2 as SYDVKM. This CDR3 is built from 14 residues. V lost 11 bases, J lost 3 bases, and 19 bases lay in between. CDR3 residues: CASPPPGGHTEAFF. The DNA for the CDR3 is TGTGCCTCACCCCCACCGGGGGGGCACACTGAAGCTTTCTTT. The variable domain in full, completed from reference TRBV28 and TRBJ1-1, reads DVKVTQSSRYLVKRTGEKVFLECVQDMDHENMFWYRQDPGLGLRLIYFSYDVKMKEKGDIPEGYSVSREKKERFSLILESASTNQTSMYLCASPPPGGHTEAFFGQGTRLTVV.

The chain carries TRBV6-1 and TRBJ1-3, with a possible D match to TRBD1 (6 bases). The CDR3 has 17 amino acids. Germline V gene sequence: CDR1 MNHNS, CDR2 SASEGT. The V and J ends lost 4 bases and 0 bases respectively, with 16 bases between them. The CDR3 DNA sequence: TGTGCCAGCAGTGTTCGCCGCGGACAGCTCTCTGGAAACACCATATATTTT. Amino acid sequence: CASSVRRGQLSGNTIYF.

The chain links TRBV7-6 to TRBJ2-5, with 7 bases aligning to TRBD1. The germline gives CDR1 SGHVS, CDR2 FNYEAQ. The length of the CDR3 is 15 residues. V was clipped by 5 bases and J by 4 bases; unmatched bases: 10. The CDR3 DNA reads TGTGCCAGCAGCCTCACGACAGGGTTCGGAGAGACCCAGTACTTC. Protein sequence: CASSLTTGFGETQYF.

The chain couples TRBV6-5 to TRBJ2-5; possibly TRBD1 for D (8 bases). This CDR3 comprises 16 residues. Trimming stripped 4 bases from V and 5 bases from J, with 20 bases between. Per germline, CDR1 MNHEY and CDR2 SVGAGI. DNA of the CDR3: TGTGCCAGCAGTTCCGAGGGGGGGACAGGAAGCGAGACCCAGTACTTC. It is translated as CASSSEGGTGSETQYF.

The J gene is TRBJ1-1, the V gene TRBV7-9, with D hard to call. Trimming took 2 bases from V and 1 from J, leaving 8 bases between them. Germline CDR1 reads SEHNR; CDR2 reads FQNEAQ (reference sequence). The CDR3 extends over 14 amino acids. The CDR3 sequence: CASSLRQQNTEAFF. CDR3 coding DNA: TGTGCCAGCAGCTTAAGACAACAGAACACTGAAGCTTTCTTT.

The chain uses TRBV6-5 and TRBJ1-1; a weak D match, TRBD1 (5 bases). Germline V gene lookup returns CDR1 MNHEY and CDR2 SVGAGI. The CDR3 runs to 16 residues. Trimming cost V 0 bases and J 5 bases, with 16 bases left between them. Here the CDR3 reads CASSYSSVGGGTEAFF. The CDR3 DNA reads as TGTGCCAGCAGTTACTCGAGTGTTGGGGGGGGGACTGAAGCTTTCTTT.

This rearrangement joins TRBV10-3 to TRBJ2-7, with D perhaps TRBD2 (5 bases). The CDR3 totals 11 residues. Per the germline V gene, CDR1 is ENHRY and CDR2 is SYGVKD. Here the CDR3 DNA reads TGTGAGGATAGCGTGCCCTACGAGCAGTACTTC. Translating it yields CEDSVPYEQYF.

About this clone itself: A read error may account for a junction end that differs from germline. The chain's CDR3 is CARSLTFKGGIGSNQPQHF. CDR3 bases: TGTGCCCGCAGCCTAACTTTTAAAGGAGGGATCGGAAGCAATCAGCCCCAGCATTTT. This chain uses TRBV5-6 with TRBJ1-5; D unclear. This CDR3 is built from 19 residues. The germline V gene encodes CDR1 SGHDT and CDR2 YYEEEE. Using reference TRBV5-6 and TRBJ1-5 for the parts outside the CDR3, the full variable domain is DAGVTQSPTHLIKTRGQQVTLRCSPKSGHDTVSWYQQALGQGPQFIFQYYEEEERQRGNFPDRFSGHQFPNYSSELNVNALLLGDSALYLCARSLTFKGGIGSNQPQHFGDGTRLSIL.

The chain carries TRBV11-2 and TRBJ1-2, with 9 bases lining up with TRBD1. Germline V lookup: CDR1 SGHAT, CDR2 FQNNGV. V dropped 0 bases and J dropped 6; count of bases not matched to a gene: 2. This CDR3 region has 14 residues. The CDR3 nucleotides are TGTGCCAGCAGCTTAGATCGACAGGGGGATGGCTACACCTTC. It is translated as CASSLDRQGDGYTF.

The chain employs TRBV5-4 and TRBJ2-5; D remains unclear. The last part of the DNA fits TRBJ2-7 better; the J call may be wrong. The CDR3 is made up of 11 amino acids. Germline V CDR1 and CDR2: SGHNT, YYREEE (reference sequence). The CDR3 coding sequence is TGTGCCAGCAGCAGCCCCTACGAGCAGTACTTC. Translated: CASSSPYEQYF.